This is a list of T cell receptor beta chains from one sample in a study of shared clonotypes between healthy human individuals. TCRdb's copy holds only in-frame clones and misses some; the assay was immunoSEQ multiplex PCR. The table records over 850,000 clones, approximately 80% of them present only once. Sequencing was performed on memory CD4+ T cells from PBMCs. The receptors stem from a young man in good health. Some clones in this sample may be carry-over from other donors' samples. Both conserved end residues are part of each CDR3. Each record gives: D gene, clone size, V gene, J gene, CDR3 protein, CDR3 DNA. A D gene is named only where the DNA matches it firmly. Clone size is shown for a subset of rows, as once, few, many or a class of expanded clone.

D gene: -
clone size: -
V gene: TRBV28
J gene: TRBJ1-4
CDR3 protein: CASSLSQGVEKLFF
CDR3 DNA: TGTGCCAGCAGTTTGTCCCAGGGCGTCGAAAAACTGTTTTTT

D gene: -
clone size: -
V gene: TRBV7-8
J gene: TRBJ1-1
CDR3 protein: CASSPRPNTEAFF
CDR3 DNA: TGTGCCAGCAGCCCCCGGCCAAACACTGAAGCTTTCTTT

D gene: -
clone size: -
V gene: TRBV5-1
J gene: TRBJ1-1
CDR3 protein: CASSFTENTEAFF
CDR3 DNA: TGCGCCAGCAGTTTTACAGAAAACACTGAAGCTTTCTTT

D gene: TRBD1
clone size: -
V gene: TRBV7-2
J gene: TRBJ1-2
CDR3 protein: CASSSGDRRYGYTF
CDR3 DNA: TGTGCCAGCAGCAGCGGGGACAGGCGCTATGGCTACACCTTC

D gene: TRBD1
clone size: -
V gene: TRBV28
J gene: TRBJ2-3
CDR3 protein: CASRDSGTDTQYF
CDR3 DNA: TGTGCCAGTAGGGACAGCGGCACAGATACGCAGTATTTT

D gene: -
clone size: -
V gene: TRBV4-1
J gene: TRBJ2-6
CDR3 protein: CASSHSRAPGANVLTF
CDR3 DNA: TGCGCCAGCAGCCACTCCAGGGCTCCTGGGGCCAACGTCCTGACTTTC

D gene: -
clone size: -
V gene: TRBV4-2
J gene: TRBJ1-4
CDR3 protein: CASSQPGHRNEKLFF
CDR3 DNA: TGTGCCAGCAGCCAACCGGGACACCGTAATGAAAAACTGTTTTTT

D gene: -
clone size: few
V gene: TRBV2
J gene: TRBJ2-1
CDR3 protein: CASRGQRGYSAQYNEQFF
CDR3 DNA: TGTGCCAGCAGGGGCCAAAGGGGGTATAGCGCCCAGTACAATGAGCAGTTCTTC

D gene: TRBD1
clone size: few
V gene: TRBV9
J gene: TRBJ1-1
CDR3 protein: CASSVGQGGTEAFF
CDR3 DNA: TGTGCCAGCAGCGTAGGACAGGGGGGGACTGAAGCTTTCTTT

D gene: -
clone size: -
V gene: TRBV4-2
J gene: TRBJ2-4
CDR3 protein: CASSPESRGVGIQYF
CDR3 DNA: TGTGCCAGCAGCCCCGAGAGTAGGGGGGTGGGCATTCAGTACTTC

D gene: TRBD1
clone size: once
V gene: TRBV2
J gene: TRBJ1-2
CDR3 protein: CASRAGQDPYGYTF
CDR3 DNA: TGTGCCAGCAGGGCGGGACAGGATCCATATGGCTACACCTTC

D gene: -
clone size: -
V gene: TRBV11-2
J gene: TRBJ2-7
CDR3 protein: CASSLSRSYEQYF
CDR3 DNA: TGTGCCAGCAGCTTATCTCGGAGCTACGAGCAGTACTTC

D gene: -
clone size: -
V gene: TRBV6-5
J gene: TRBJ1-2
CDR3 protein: CASSSGRRGYGYTF
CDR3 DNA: TGTGCCAGCAGTTCGGGACGGCGAGGTTATGGCTACACCTTC

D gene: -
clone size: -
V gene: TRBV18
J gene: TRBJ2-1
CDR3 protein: CASSPLAGSSYNEQFF
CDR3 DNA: TGTGCCAGCTCACCCCTGGCCGGGAGCTCCTACAATGAGCAGTTCTTC

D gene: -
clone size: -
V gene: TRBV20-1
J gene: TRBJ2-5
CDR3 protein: CSGQLGETQYF
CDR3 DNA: TGCAGCGGACAGTTAGGAGAGACCCAGTACTTC

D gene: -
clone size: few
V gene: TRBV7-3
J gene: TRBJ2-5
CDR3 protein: CASSMGAQETQYF
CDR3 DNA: TGTGCCAGCAGCATGGGGGCCCAAGAGACCCAGTACTTC

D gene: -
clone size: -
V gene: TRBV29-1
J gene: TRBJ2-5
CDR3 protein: CSVEEVLAATQYF
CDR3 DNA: TGCAGCGTTGAAGAAGTGTTGGCGGCGACCCAGTACTTC

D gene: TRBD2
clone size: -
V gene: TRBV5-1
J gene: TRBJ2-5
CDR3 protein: CASTRASGVQETQYF
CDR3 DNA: TGCGCCAGCACTAGGGCTAGCGGGGTCCAAGAGACCCAGTACTTC

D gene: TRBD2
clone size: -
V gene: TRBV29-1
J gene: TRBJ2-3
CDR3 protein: CSVGEGMGTDTQYF
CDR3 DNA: TGCAGCGTTGGGGAGGGGATGGGCACAGATACGCAGTATTTT

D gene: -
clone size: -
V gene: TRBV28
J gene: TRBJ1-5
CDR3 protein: CASSLTTQPQHF
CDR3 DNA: TGTGCCAGCAGTTTAACTACACAGCCCCAGCATTTT

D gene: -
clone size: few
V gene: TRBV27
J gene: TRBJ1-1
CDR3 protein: CASSPRGNTEAFF
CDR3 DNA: TGTGCCAGCAGTCCCAGGGGGAACACTGAAGCTTTCTTT

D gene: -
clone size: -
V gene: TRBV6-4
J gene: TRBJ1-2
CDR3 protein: CASYPRRRENWNGYTF
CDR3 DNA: TGTGCCAGCTACCCCCGAAGAAGGGAAAACTGGAATGGCTACACCTTC

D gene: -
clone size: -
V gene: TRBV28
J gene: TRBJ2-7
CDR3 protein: CASSPLGTFISSYEQYF
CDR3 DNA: TGTGCCAGCAGCCCATTAGGGACATTCATTTCCTCCTACGAGCAGTACTTC

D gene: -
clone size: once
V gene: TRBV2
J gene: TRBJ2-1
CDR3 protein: CASSEVPAATGEQFF
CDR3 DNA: TGTGCCAGCAGTGAGGTGCCAGCGGCTACAGGGGAGCAGTTCTTC

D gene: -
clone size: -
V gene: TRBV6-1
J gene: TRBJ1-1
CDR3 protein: CASSDPARGEAFF
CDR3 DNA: TGTGCCAGCAGTGACCCCGCCCGGGGGGAAGCTTTCTTT

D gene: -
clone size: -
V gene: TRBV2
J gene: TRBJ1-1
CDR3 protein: CASPGPGETEAFF
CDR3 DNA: TGTGCCAGCCCCGGCCCTGGGGAAACTGAAGCTTTCTTT

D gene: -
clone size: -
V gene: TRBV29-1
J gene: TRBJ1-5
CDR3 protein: CSVSIVNQPQHF
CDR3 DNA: TGCAGCGTCTCCATTGTCAATCAGCCCCAGCATTTT

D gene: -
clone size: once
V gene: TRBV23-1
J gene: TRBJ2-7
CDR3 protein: CASSQPRYEQYF
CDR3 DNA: TGCGCCAGCAGTCAACCTCGATACGAGCAGTACTTC

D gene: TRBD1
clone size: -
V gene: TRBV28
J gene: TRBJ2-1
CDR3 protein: CASRRTLGQGPEQFF
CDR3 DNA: TGTGCCAGCCGAAGAACGCTAGGACAGGGCCCTGAGCAGTTCTTC

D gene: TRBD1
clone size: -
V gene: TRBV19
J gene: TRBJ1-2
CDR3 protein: CASSVTGGAGGYTF
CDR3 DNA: TGTGCCAGTAGTGTTACAGGGGGCGCCGGTGGCTACACCTTC

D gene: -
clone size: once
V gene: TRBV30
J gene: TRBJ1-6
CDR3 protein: CAWSGWDNSPLHF
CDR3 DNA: TGTGCCTGGAGTGGGTGGGATAATTCACCCCTCCACTTT

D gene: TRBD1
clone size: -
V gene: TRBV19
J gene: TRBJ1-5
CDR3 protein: CASKDPVRADRGRNPSNQPQHF
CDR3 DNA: TGTGCCAGTAAAGATCCGGTCCGAGCGGACAGGGGACGCAACCCCAGCAATCAGCCCCAGCATTTT

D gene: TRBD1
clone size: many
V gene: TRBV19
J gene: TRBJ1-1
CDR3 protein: CASGTGQKNTEAFF
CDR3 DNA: TGTGCCAGCGGAACGGGACAGAAGAACACTGAAGCTTTCTTT

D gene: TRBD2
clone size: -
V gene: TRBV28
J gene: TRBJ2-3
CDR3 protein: CASSTPRDYTDTQYF
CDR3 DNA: TGTGCCAGCAGTACACCCAGGGACTACACAGATACGCAGTATTTT

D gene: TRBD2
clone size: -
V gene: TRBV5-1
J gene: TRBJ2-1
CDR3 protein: CASSGTSGRSNEQFF
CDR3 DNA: TGCGCCAGCAGCGGGACTAGCGGGAGATCAAATGAGCAGTTCTTC

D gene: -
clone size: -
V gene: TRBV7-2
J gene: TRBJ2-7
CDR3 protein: CASSGYYEQYF
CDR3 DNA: TGTGCCAGCAGCGGCTACTACGAGCAGTACTTC

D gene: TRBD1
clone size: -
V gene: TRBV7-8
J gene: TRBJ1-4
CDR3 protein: CASSFGTANEKLFF
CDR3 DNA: TGTGCCAGCAGCTTTGGGACAGCAAATGAAAAACTGTTTTTT

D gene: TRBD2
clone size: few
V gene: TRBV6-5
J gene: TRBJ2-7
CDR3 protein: CATQGLAVGEQYF
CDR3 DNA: TGTGCCACCCAAGGACTAGCAGTCGGCGAGCAGTACTTC

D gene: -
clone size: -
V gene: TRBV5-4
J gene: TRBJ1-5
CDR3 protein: CASSFYTPVHCSNQPQHF
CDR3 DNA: TGTGCCAGCAGCTTTTACACCCCAGTCCATTGTAGCAATCAGCCCCAGCATTTT

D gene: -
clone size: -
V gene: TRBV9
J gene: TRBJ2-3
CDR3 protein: CASSVGRRPDTQYF
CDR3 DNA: TGTGCCAGCAGCGTAGGACGGCGGCCGGATACGCAGTATTTT

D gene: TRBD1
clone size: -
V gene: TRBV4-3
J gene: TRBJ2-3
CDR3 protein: CASSQAGQGAQWDTQYF
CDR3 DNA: TGCGCCAGCAGCCAAGCGGGACAGGGGGCGCAATGGGATACGCAGTATTTT

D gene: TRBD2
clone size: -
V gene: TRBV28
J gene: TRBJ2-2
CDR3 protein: CASSGGANTGELFF
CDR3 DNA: TGTGCCAGCTCCGGGGGGGCGAACACCGGGGAGCTGTTTTTT

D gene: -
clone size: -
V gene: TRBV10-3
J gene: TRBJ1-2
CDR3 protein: CAISESTVAAGYGYTF
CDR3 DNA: TGTGCCATCAGTGAGTCGACGGTCGCGGCGGGCTATGGCTACACCTTC